These 12 T cell receptor beta chains share one sample of origin, sequenced in a study of shared clonotypes between healthy human individuals. The assay was immunoSEQ multiplex PCR, and TCRdb's table has in-frame clones only and misses some. The sample records about 2.3 million clones, approximately 95% being singletons. The sample taken for sequencing was naive CD4+ T cells from PBMCs. Subset specified: CD45RA+ positively selected. These receptors all come from a man aged 18 to 30 in good health. Some clones in this sample may be carry-over from other donors' samples.

The chain couples TRBV30 to TRBJ1-2; 11 bases fit TRBD1. The CDR3 has 15 residues. Germline V gene lookup returns CDR1 GTSNPN and CDR2 SVGIG (reference sequence). V shed 0 bases and J 8 bases; nucleotides not matched to a gene: 8. Written as DNA, the CDR3 is TGTGCCTGGAGTGTACTGGGACAGGGGGATCCCGGCTACACCTTC. This gives the protein CAWSVLGQGDPGYTF. Using reference TRBV30 and TRBJ1-2 for the parts outside the CDR3, the full variable domain is SQTIHQWPATLVQPVGSPLSLECTVEGTSNPNLYWYRQAAGRGLQLLFYSVGIGQISSEVPQNLSASRPQDRQFILSSKKLLLSDSGFYLCAWSVLGQGDPGYTFGSGTRLTVV.

V and J are TRBV28 and TRBJ2-3, with D unclear. Germline values: CDR1 MDHEN, CDR2 SYDVKM. V lost 3 bases and J 8 bases, leaving 3 bases between the germline ends. This CDR3 has 10 amino acids. The chain's CDR3 is CASSLGTQYF. For the CDR3, the DNA is TGTGCCAGCAGTTTGGGTACGCAGTATTTT.

This clone was seen a handful of times. This specimen includes other DNA sequences encoding the same CDR3. The V and J genes are TRBV7-9 and TRBJ2-3, with D unresolved. Germline V lookup: CDR1 SEHNR, CDR2 FQNEAQ (reference sequence). V lost 4 bases, J lost 0 bases, and 2 bases lay in between. The CDR3 has 12 residues. Here the CDR3 reads CASSSSTDTQYF. The CDR3 DNA follows: TGTGCCAGCAGCTCCAGCACAGATACGCAGTATTTT.

The CDR3 loop is CASRNRQGTEQYF. CDR3 in DNA: TGTGCCAGTAGGAACCGACAGGGGACCGAGCAGTACTTC. The chain is built from TRBV19 and TRBJ2-7; TRBD1 agrees at 8 bases. CDR3 length: 13 residues. The germline gives CDR1 LNHDA, CDR2 SQIVND (reference sequence). J lost 6 bases, V lost 6 bases, and 7 bases had no gene match. The full variable domain, with the rest looked up from reference TRBV19 and TRBJ2-7, is DGGITQSPKYLFRKEGQNVTLSCEQNLNHDAMYWYRQDPGQGLRLIYYSQIVNDFQKGDIAEGYSVSREKKESFPLTVTSAQKNPTAFYLCASRNRQGTEQYFGPGTRLTVT.

This sequence joins TRBV28 and TRBJ2-1; TRBD2 matches at 8 bases. The CDR3 has 16 amino acids. Germline-derived CDR1 and CDR2 are MDHEN and SYDVKM. With 2 bases clipped from V and 9 bases from J, the junction kept 12 bases outside the gene matches. Written as DNA, the CDR3 is TGTGCCAGCAGTTTAGGCCCAGCGGGAGTTCACGGTGAGCAGTTCTTC. This gives the protein CASSLGPAGVHGEQFF.

This sequence joins TRBV14 and TRBJ1-2, with 7 positions matching TRBD1. The germline gives CDR1 SGHDN, CDR2 FVKESK. Trimming cost V 0 bases and J 6 bases; bases outside gene matches: 7. This CDR3 has 15 amino acids. The CDR3 DNA reads TGTGCCAGCAGCCAAGAGTTAGGGGGCGCGGATGGCTACACCTTC. Its translation is CASSQELGGADGYTF.

This sequence joins TRBV7-9 and TRBJ1-4, with 8 bases matching TRBD1. The CDR3 sequence is 15 residues long. The V and J ends lost 4 bases and 7 bases, in that order; junction bases with no gene match: 8. CDR1 SEHNR and CDR2 FQNEAQ come from the germline V gene (reference sequence). This CDR3 is CASSSPFGTGEKLFF. The CDR3 nucleotides read TGTGCCAGCAGCTCGCCCTTCGGGACAGGTGAAAAACTGTTTTTT.

The chain couples TRBV4-1 to TRBJ2-3; 10 bases are a match to TRBD1. The germline gives CDR1 MGHRA, CDR2 YSYEKL. The CDR3 is 16 residues long. The trim removed 1 base at V and 6 bases at J, leaving 7 bases unmatched. CDR3 sequence: CASSQVGQGVGDTQYF. CDR3 bases: TGCGCCAGCAGCCAAGTCGGACAGGGGGTAGGGGATACGCAGTATTTT.

This chain links TRBV7-2 with TRBJ2-1, with 8 bases that match TRBD1. The germline gives CDR1 SGHTA, CDR2 FQGNSA. This CDR3 is 15 amino acids long. V lost 6 bases to trimming and J lost 4 bases; unmatched junction nucleotides: 8. DNA for the CDR3: TGTGCCAGCAGACCCGACAGGGGAGGATACAATGAGCAGTTCTTC. As protein: CASRPDRGGYNEQFF.

The chain is built from TRBV10-2 and TRBJ2-7, with TRBD2 identical over 7 bases. V lost 4 bases and J lost 3; bases outside the gene matches: 9. The CDR3 length is 15 residues. Germline V gene sequence: CDR1 WSHSY, CDR2 SAAADI. The CDR3 loop is CASSAGRFGFYEQYF. CDR3 nucleotides: TGCGCCAGCAGTGCCGGGAGGTTCGGGTTCTACGAGCAGTACTTC.

The chain carries TRBV28 and TRBJ2-3; D tentatively fits TRBD1 or TRBD2 (5 bases each). This CDR3 comprises 15 residues. The V and J ends lost 3 bases and 1 base respectively, with 11 bases between them. Germline V gene lookup returns CDR1 MDHEN and CDR2 SYDVKM. The CDR3 nucleotides are TGTGCCAGCAGTTTTTGGGGGAGAGGCACAGATACGCAGTATTTT. Its protein is CASSFWGRGTDTQYF. Full variable domain (remainder filled in from reference TRBV28 and TRBJ2-3): DVKVTQSSRYLVKRTGEKVFLECVQDMDHENMFWYRQDPGLGLRLIYFSYDVKMKEKGDIPEGYSVSREKKERFSLILESASTNQTSMYLCASSFWGRGTDTQYFGPGTRLTVL.

The chain joins TRBV7-3 to TRBJ1-1, with D tentatively TRBD1 (5 bases). V gave up 3 bases and J gave up 1 base, with 12 bases separating them. Germline lookup yields CDR1 SGHTA and CDR2 FQGTGA. The CDR3 is made up of 15 amino acids. CDR3: CASSLGDERNTEAFF. Written as DNA, the CDR3 is TGTGCCAGCAGCTTGGGGGATGAGAGGAACACTGAAGCTTTCTTT.